A single T cell receptor (beta chain) is shown here with its context. The antigen remains undetermined. The source of the sample is a study of Graves' ophthalmopathy and Graves' hyperthyroidism. Looking at the study overall: Before any treatment was given, at initial diagnosis, peripheral blood was collected. Points from the study as a whole: Blood contained most expanded thyroid clonotypes exceeding 0.001 frequency.

Amplification of TCR beta CDR3 regions used RNA transcripts. Second-round multiplex PCR came after first-round RT-PCR with HTBI primers. MiXCR, applied by TCRdb to the multiplex PCR reads, yields one record per CDR3 protein. Of about 160,000 distinct CDR3 sequences in the sample, just under 40% were seen once. Excluded: other autoimmune disease, uncontrolled infection, pregnancy or lactation. Isolation of PBMCs was performed using over 8.5 ml of fresh peripheral blood. This TCR was sampled from a man younger than 45 with Graves' ophthalmopathy. Source material: peripheral blood.

CDR3 loop: CASSLGQFNQPQHF. DNA for the CDR3: TGTGCCAGCAGTCTTGGACAGTTCAATCAGCCCCAGCATTTT. V usage is TRBV12-3 or TRBV12-4 and J usage is TRBJ1-5; D might be TRBD1 (6 bases). V lost 5 bases and J 3 bases, leaving 11 bases between the germline ends. CDR3 length: 14 amino acids.